This is a list of T cell receptor beta chains from one sample in a study of blood T cells in healthy people across ages. TCRdb processed the 5' RACE reads anew with MiXCR; each CDR3 protein has one entry. This sample has approximately 820,000 distinct CDR3 sequences, with under 45% found just once. Sequenced sample: blood. These receptors originate from a man in his fifties or sixties in good health. The conserved cysteine and the conserved F or W are not part of the CDR3 here. D genes are given only for firm matches.

v_call,d_call,j_call,cdr3_aa
TRBV14,-,TRBJ2-5,ASSHLLTGQETQY
TRBV5-1,TRBD2,TRBJ2-1,ASSPGLAGFSSYNEQF
TRBV9,TRBD2,TRBJ2-1,ASSVVPSGGANEQF
TRBV11-2,TRBD2,TRBJ2-7,ASSLHTTSGGYEQY
TRBV20-1,TRBD1,TRBJ1-6,SARDWTGSNSPLH
TRBV12-3/TRBV12-4,TRBD2,TRBJ2-3,ASRSGSTDTQY
TRBV5-1,-,TRBJ2-3,ASSFTAGSTDTQY
TRBV11-2,-,TRBJ1-5,ASSSSVYQPQH
TRBV25-1,-,TRBJ2-7,ASSESGGGRGYEQY
TRBV7-2,TRBD2,-,ASSRGGRREETQY
TRBV12-3/TRBV12-4,-,TRBJ2-7,ASSLLGTAGEQY
TRBV29-1,TRBD2,TRBJ2-7,SSFESSGGPYEQY
TRBV7-8,TRBD1,TRBJ1-2,ASSLETGAIYGYT
TRBV6-6,-,TRBJ2-1,ASSNNEQF
TRBV2,TRBD2,TRBJ2-1,ASSGLAGTSYNEQF
TRBV7-2,-,TRBJ2-7,ASSPPGLGYEQY
TRBV14,TRBD2,TRBJ2-1,ASSQERGWAYNEQF
TRBV7-2,TRBD1,TRBJ2-5,ASSWGQQETQY
TRBV11-2,TRBD2,TRBJ2-5,ASSGTSGPRTQY
TRBV20-1,-,TRBJ2-1,NANKPTIGSSYNEQF
TRBV28,TRBD1,TRBJ1-2,ASRGSQGWSSGYT